What follows are 23 T cell receptor beta chains derived from one specimen sequenced in a study of cytomegalovirus exposure and HLA in healthy donors. Primers for the PCR totalled 60 Vbeta and 13 Jbeta. This table comes from immunoSEQ multiplex PCR, and its TCRdb copy is limited to in-frame clones, with some not included. This sample has roughly 130,000 clones; around 80% occur once, and the top ten carry 1%. The sample was PBMCs. The receptors shown here come from a human donor in good health.

This clone was seen more than once but under ten times. Other DNA sequences in this sample translate to the same CDR3. V and J are TRBV2 and TRBJ1-2; a possible D gene is TRBD1 (5 bases). Germline-derived CDR1 and CDR2 are SNHLY and FYNNEI. V was shortened by 2 bases and J by 1 base, with 5 bases between the two germline ends. The CDR3 sequence is 13 residues long. CDR3: CASSEQGNYGYTF. The CDR3 region has the DNA TGTGCCAGCAGTGAACAGGGTAACTATGGCTACACCTTC.

The V call is TRBV5-4, the J call TRBJ2-5; no clear D gene. The DNA end favors TRBJ2-7, so the J call may be wrong. Germline CDR1 SGHNT, CDR2 YYREEE (reference sequence). This CDR3 has 17 residues. CDR3 coding DNA: TGTGCCAGCAGCTTTAGCCAAGACTTTCTCAGCTCCTACGAGCAGTACTTC. Its protein is CASSFSQDFLSSYEQYF.

This sequence joins TRBV5-1 and TRBJ2-7; TRBD2 matches at 10 bases. V lost 3 bases and J lost 5; bases outside the gene matches: 2. There are 13 residues in the CDR3. Germline CDR1 reads SGHRS; CDR2 reads YFSETQ. The CDR3 coding sequence is TGCGCCAGCAGCTCCGGGACTAGCGACGAGCAGTACTTC. Amino acids: CASSSGTSDEQYF.

The CDR3 region is CATSITVGANMNTEAFF. CDR3 sequence (DNA): TGTGCCACCAGCATAACTGTGGGGGCCAACATGAACACTGAAGCTTTCTTT. V is TRBV15 and J is TRBJ1-1, with D possibly TRBD1 on 6 matching bases. The germline CDR1 and CDR2 sequences are LNHNV and YYDKDF (reference sequence). This CDR3 has 17 amino acids. The V end was cut by 4 bases, the J end by 0 bases, with 18 bases between.

The rearrangement links TRBV6-5 to TRBJ1-5, with 8 bases fitting TRBD1. The CDR3 is 14 residues long. CDR1 is MNHEY and CDR2 is SVGAGI in the germline V gene. V lost 8 bases to trimming and J lost 9 bases; unmatched junction nucleotides: 12. The CDR3 is CASQERTGPLPQHF. In DNA form, the CDR3 reads TGTGCCAGCCAAGAGAGGACAGGGCCCCTGCCCCAGCATTTT.

This clone has just one count. The V gene is TRBV5-1, the J gene TRBJ2-1; possibly TRBD2 for D (6 bases). The V gene lost 3 bases and the J gene lost 5 bases, with 12 bases spanning the gap. The V gene's germline CDR1 is SGHRS and CDR2 YFSETQ. This CDR3 region has 14 residues. The CDR3 here is CASSSGTGDNEQFF. The CDR3 DNA reads as TGCGCCAGCAGCTCGGGGACGGGGGACAATGAGCAGTTCTTC.

This clone occurred once. The chain links TRBV19 to TRBJ1-6; a possible D gene is TRBD1 (5 bases). V was pared by 3 bases and J by 8 bases, with 11 bases between. CDR1 and CDR2 (germline): LNHDA, SQIVND (reference sequence). The CDR3 extends over 14 amino acids. The CDR3 coding sequence is TGTGCCAGTAGTATCTCAGGGTACGATTCACCCCTCCACTTT. It encodes CASSISGYDSPLHF.

The genes are TRBV7-9 and TRBJ1-6; TRBD1 matches at 7 bases. With 5 bases clipped from V and 9 bases from J, the junction kept 7 bases outside the gene matches. Germline V CDR1 and CDR2: SEHNR, FQNEAQ (reference sequence). CDR3 size: 14 residues. As DNA, the CDR3 is TGTGCCAGCAGCCTCGGACAGGCAGGTTCACCCCTCCACTTT. This encodes CASSLGQAGSPLHF.

The count of this clone is one. The DNA of the CDR3 is TGTGCCAGCGTCCCCGGACTAGGTTTAGCGGGGGGGCCTTGGGAGCAGTTCTTC. Amino acids: CASVPGLGLAGGPWEQFF. This rearrangement joins TRBV7-8 to TRBJ2-1; 11 bases agree with TRBD2. Trimming cost V 8 bases and J 10 bases; bases outside gene matches: 22. This CDR3 spans 18 amino acids. Per germline, CDR1 SGHVS and CDR2 FQNEAQ.

In DNA form, the CDR3 reads TGTGCCAGTAGGACCGGGACAGGGAGTGAGACCCAGTACTTC. The encoded protein is CASRTGTGSETQYF. The V call is TRBV19, the J call TRBJ2-5; 9 bases align to TRBD1. Germline CDR1 is LNHDA and CDR2 is SQIVND (reference sequence). The CDR3 spans 14 residues. V trimming: 6 bases; J trimming: 5 bases; junction bases outside the gene matches: 7.

The chain couples TRBV5-1 to TRBJ2-3, with D possibly TRBD1 on 5 matching bases. V was pared by 4 bases and J by 3 bases, with 12 bases between. The CDR3 runs to 14 residues. Germline V lookup: CDR1 SGHRS, CDR2 YFSETQ. For the CDR3, the DNA is TGCGCCAGCAGCGTACCCAGGGAAACAGATACGCAGTATTTT. This codes for CASSVPRETDTQYF.

The V and J genes are TRBV5-6 and TRBJ2-1; 10 nucleotides align to TRBD2. Germline V lookup: CDR1 SGHDT, CDR2 YYEEEE. V shed 2 bases and J 5 bases; nucleotides not matched to a gene: 1. The CDR3 spans 14 residues. Written as DNA, the CDR3 is TGTGCCAGCAGCTTTAGCGGGGGGCACAATGAGCAGTTCTTC. It yields the protein CASSFSGGHNEQFF.

The rearrangement joins TRBV6-1 to TRBJ2-3; weak D call: TRBD1 (5 bases). Trimming left V 6 bases short and J 5 bases short, with 12 bases between. Germline V lookup: CDR1 MNHNS, CDR2 SASEGT. The CDR3 has 13 amino acids. The CDR3, as DNA: TGTGCCAGCAGCAGGACACAAGAAGATACGCAGTATTTT. This sequence encodes CASSRTQEDTQYF.

The V gene is TRBV15, the J gene TRBJ1-4; TRBD1 matches at 7 bases. This CDR3 region has 16 residues. With 0 bases clipped from V and 8 bases from J, the junction kept 9 bases outside the gene matches. Looked up from germline, CDR1 is LNHNV and CDR2 is YYDKDF (reference sequence). The CDR3 coding sequence is TGTGCCACCAGCAGAGACCACAGGGGAGGAAGGGAAAAACTGTTTTTT. It is translated as CATSRDHRGGREKLFF.

There are a few counts of this clone. This chain uses TRBV6-1 with TRBJ1-4; TRBD1 matches 8 bases. Germline V lookup: CDR1 MNHNS, CDR2 SASEGT. V shed 2 bases and J 8 bases; nucleotides not matched to a gene: 10. The CDR3 sequence is 16 residues long. CDR3 in amino acids: CASSETTGTGKEKLFF. CDR3 in DNA: TGTGCCAGCAGTGAAACAACCGGGACAGGAAAAGAAAAACTGTTTTTT.

The chain has TRBV7-6 and TRBJ2-7; tentative D call: TRBD2 (6 bases). With 5 bases removed from V and 2 bases from J, the gap between germline ends came to 16 bases. The CDR3 spans 15 residues. Germline CDR1 reads SGHVS; CDR2 reads FNYEAQ. The DNA of the CDR3 is TGTGCCAGCAGCGTCTCGGGGGTACCCACCTACGAGCAGTACTTC. It encodes CASSVSGVPTYEQYF.

The genes are TRBV29-1 and TRBJ2-1; possible D gene TRBD1, 7 bases. This CDR3 has 14 amino acids. Trimming left V 4 bases short and J 1 base short, with 11 bases between. Per the germline V gene, CDR1 is SQVTM and CDR2 is ANQGSEA. The CDR3 region has the DNA TGCAGCGTTGCGGAGGGGGCATCCTACAATGAGCAGTTCTTC. Its protein is CSVAEGASYNEQFF.

This clone was observed once. V and J are TRBV5-1 and TRBJ2-1; TRBD1 agrees at 7 bases. After removal of 0 bases from V and 6 bases from J, the junction contained 15 bases not matched to a gene. Per germline, CDR1 SGHRS and CDR2 YFSETQ. The CDR3 contains 18 residues. The CDR3 is CASSLVPLTGFNVNEQFF. DNA for the CDR3: TGCGCCAGCAGCTTGGTCCCCCTGACAGGGTTCAACGTCAATGAGCAGTTCTTC.

J is TRBJ2-3 and V is TRBV7-3, with 8 bases aligning to TRBD1. This CDR3 has 13 amino acids. Trimming took 6 bases from V and 4 from J; bases not matched to a gene: 3. Per germline, CDR1 SGHTA and CDR2 FQGTGA. Here the CDR3 DNA reads TGTGCCAGCAGGGGGACAGGATCAGATACGCAGTATTTT. It encodes CASRGTGSDTQYF.

V and J are TRBV5-1 and TRBJ2-3; D perhaps matches TRBD2 (5 bases). There are 16 residues in the CDR3. Between the trimmed V and J ends, which lost 4 bases and 0 bases, there was a span of 15 bases. CDR1 is SGHRS and CDR2 is YFSETQ in the germline V gene. This chain's CDR3 is CASSRVLGGSTDTQYF. CDR3 DNA: TGCGCCAGCAGCCGGGTGTTAGGCGGGAGCACAGATACGCAGTATTTT.

This chain links TRBV27 with TRBJ1-2, with a weak D call TRBD1 (5 bases). Germline lookup yields CDR1 MNHEY and CDR2 SMNVEV (reference sequence). The CDR3 extends over 13 amino acids. The V and J ends lost 4 bases and 5 bases respectively, with 11 bases between them. CDR3 in amino acids: CASSSNQGYGYTF. In DNA form, the CDR3 reads TGTGCCAGCAGTTCGAACCAGGGTTATGGCTACACCTTC.

V and J are TRBV19 and TRBJ1-1; D may be TRBD1 (6 bases). Germline loops: CDR1 LNHDA, CDR2 SQIVND (reference sequence). The V end lost 3 bases, the J end lost 0 bases, and 11 bases lay between the germline ends. The CDR3 runs 15 residues. CDR3 in amino acids: CASSMGTGLNTEAFF. CDR3 in DNA: TGTGCCAGTAGTATGGGAACAGGGTTGAACACTGAAGCTTTCTTT.

This clone was seen once. The CDR3 here is CATSPRGGLYNEQFF. DNA for the CDR3: TGTGCCACCTCCCCCCGGGGGGGGCTGTACAATGAGCAGTTCTTC. The rearrangement uses TRBV7-9 and TRBJ2-1, with 8 bases aligning to TRBD2. This CDR3 contains 15 residues. Losses at the gene ends were 10 bases for V and 4 bases for J; bases not matched to a gene: 12. Germline CDR1 and CDR2: SEHNR and FQNEAQ (reference sequence).